The entry that follows covers one TCR beta chain sequence. Data came from immunoSEQ multiplex PCR; TCRdb stores just in-frame clones and leaves some out. The table lists about 87,000 clones, about 91% of them singletons. V lost 0 bases, J lost 4 bases, and 15 bases lay in between. The CDR3 sequence is 16 residues long. Germline V gene sequence: CDR1 MNHEY, CDR2 SVGEGT. The record originates from a study of blood T cell repertoires in COVID-19. The V and J genes are TRBV6-2 or TRBV6-3 and TRBJ2-5; TRBD2 might be the D (5 bases). Sequencing input: peripheral blood. This clonotype originated in a woman older than 75 with active COVID-19. CDR3 residues: CASSYSVERHSETQYF. DNA of the CDR3: TGTGCCAGCAGTTACTCGGTGGAGCGGCACTCAGAGACCCAGTACTTC.